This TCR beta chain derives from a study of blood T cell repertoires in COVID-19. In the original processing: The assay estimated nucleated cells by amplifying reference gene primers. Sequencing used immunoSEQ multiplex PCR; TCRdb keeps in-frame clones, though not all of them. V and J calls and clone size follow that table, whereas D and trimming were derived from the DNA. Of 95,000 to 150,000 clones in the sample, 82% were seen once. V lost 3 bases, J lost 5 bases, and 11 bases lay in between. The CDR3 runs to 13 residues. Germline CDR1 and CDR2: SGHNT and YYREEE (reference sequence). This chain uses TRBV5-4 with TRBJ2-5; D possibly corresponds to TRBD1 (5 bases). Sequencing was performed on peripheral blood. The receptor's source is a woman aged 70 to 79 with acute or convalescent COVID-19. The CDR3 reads CASSYQGGETQYF. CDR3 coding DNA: TGTGCCAGCAGCTACCAGGGTGGCGAGACCCAGTACTTC. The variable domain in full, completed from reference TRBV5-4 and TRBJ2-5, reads ETGVTQSPTHLIKTRGQQVTLRCSSQSGHNTVSWYQQALGQGPQFIFQYYREEENGRGNFPPRFSGLQFPNYSSELNVNALELDDSALYLCASSYQGGETQYFGPGTRLLVL.